A selection of T cell receptor beta chains follows, all from one sample in a study of control samples from healthy donors and cancer patients. Profiling relied on immunoSEQ multiplex PCR, and the TCRdb table lists in-frame clones only, not all of them. The table shows more than 140,000 clones, with roughly 94% occurring only once. The material sequenced was blood. The receptors shown here come from a man aged 40-55 years in good health. Both conserved end residues are part of each CDR3.

len,v_gene,j_gene,CDR3aa
14,TRBV6-5,TRBJ1-4,CASSSLSTNEKLFF
11,TRBV6-6,TRBJ1-1,CASSYSLLTFF
14,TRBV28,TRBJ2-3,CASSETGDTDTQYF
14,TRBV11-1,TRBJ2-7,CASSFAGGGYEQYF
15,TRBV7-3,TRBJ2-3,CASSRDGGSTDTQYF
15,TRBV6-5,TRBJ1-2,CASSYFENRYYGYTF
16,TRBV18,TRBJ2-7,CASSPFSRVVWYEQYF
13,TRBV28,TRBJ1-2,CATPGQANYGYTF
16,TRBV28,TRBJ2-2,CASSVGTGGNTGELFF
14,TRBV4-1,TRBJ1-1,CASSLFRDRFEAFF
16,TRBV12-5,TRBJ1-2,CASGLLDFRANYGYTF
13,TRBV30,TRBJ1-5,CAWTRQARQPQHF
16,TRBV3-1/TRBV3-2,TRBJ2-1,CASSLGAVSSYNEQFF
18,TRBV29-1,TRBJ2-3,CSVEGSAQHFFSTDTQYF
13,TRBV10-3,TRBJ1-1,CAISERGGTEAFF
14,TRBV6-5,TRBJ1-4,CASCRTGLNEKLFF
15,TRBV5-1,TRBJ1-1,CASRYTGRGNTEAFF
13,TRBV11-2,TRBJ2-7,CASSPIPSYEQYF
17,TRBV28,TRBJ1-1,CASSLQGQGPLNTEAFF
13,TRBV28,TRBJ2-1,CASSWTMEDEQFF
15,TRBV24-1,TRBJ2-1,CATSDRTVPYNEQFF
13,TRBV24-1,TRBJ1-1,CATSGERNTEAFF
12,TRBV5-1,TRBJ2-5,CASSQVQETQYF
15,TRBV4-2,TRBJ1-2,CASSREAKNTYGYTF
13,TRBV11-1,TRBJ2-7,CASSFRGAYEQYF
15,TRBV27,TRBJ1-1,CASSLSSLGNTEAFF
14,TRBV29-1,TRBJ2-1,CSAAWSGRLNEQFF
17,TRBV9,TRBJ2-1,CASSAPASGYSYNEQFF
13,TRBV6-2/TRBV6-3,TRBJ1-2,CASSLDGNYGYTF
20,TRBV6-6,TRBJ2-7,CASSRTGFIAYAKRGYEQYF
13,TRBV7-8,TRBJ2-7,CASSLAMAYEQYF
16,TRBV2,TRBJ1-1,CASPGGTPGKGTEAFF
13,TRBV4-3,TRBJ2-7,CASSQEGGYEQYF
16,TRBV24-1,TRBJ2-7,CATSDFLASGREEQYF
17,TRBV2,TRBJ2-6,CASTTPTGRSGANVLTF
12,TRBV7-8,TRBJ2-1,CASRPPGHEQFF
11,TRBV7-8,TRBJ2-1,CASSFGDGQFF
17,TRBV7-8,TRBJ1-5,CASSSGPGQNSNQPQHF
14,TRBV15,TRBJ1-4,CATARTSANEKLFF
12,TRBV11-3,TRBJ1-1,CASSDQTGLAFF
12,TRBV6-5,TRBJ1-5,CASNIPNQPQHF
15,TRBV9,TRBJ2-1,CASSVGQRDINEQFF
17,TRBV12-5,TRBJ1-2,CASGFARTGSYNYGYTF
15,TRBV27,TRBJ2-5,CASSLSIGGQETQYF
14,TRBV5-1,TRBJ1-2,CASSLEGGVYGYTF
15,TRBV15,TRBJ1-2,CATSKGQAFNYGYTF
14,TRBV3-1/TRBV3-2,TRBJ1-2,CASSLGQGGYGYTF
13,TRBV5-1,TRBJ2-7,CASSPVVKGEKYF
16,TRBV6-1,TRBJ2-7,CASSETSGGPSYEQYF
13,TRBV4-1,TRBJ1-2,CASSQVALYGYTF
16,TRBV4-1,TRBJ1-3,CASSQQPGGGGNTIYF